This TCR beta chain comes out of a study of T cells in Graves' hyperthyroidism and ophthalmopathy. Researchers defined stable Graves' hyperthyroidism as no ophthalmopathy progression within 18 months. Patients aged 18 to 65 with hyperthyroidism were newly diagnosed, with duration under 2 months. Each diagnosis drew on symptoms, thyroxine, TRAb, thyroid ultrasound and orbital computed tomography findings. Germline lookup yields CDR1 LNHDA and CDR2 SQIVND (reference sequence). This CDR3 comprises 16 residues. V was pared by 5 bases and J by 6 bases, with 11 bases of the junction left unmatched. Amplified TCR beta CDR3 regions came from RNA transcripts. The TCR CDR3 first-round RT-PCR relied on the HTBI primer set. TCRdb passed the multiplex PCR reads through MiXCR, listing each CDR3 protein once. The repertoire holds about 420,000 distinct CDR3 sequences, approximately 15% seen once, with 5% to 6% in the top ten.

The gene calls are TRBV19 and TRBJ2-1, with 9 bases matching TRBD2. The specimen sequenced was blood. This sequence was found in a woman between 18 and 30 years old with Graves' hyperthyroidism. This CDR3 is CASSLLAGTGINEQFF. CDR3 DNA sequence: TGTGCCAGTAGTTTACTAGCGGGCACGGGGATCAATGAGCAGTTCTTC.